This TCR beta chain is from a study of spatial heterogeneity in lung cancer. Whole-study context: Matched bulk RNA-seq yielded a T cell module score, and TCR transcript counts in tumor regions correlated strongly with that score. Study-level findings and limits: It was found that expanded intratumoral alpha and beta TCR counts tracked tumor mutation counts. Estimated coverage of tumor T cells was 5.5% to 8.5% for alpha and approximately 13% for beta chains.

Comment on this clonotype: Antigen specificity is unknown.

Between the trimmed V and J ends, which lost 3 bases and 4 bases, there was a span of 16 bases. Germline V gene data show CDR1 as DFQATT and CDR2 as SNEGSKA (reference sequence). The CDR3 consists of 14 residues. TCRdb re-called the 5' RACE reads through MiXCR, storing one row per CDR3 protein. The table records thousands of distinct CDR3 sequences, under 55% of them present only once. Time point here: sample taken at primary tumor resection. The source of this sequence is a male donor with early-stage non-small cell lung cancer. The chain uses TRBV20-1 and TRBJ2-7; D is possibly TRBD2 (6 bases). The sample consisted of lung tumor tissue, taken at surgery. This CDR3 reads CSASGRERTYEQYF. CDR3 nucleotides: TGCAGTGCTAGTGGTCGGGAGAGAACGTACGAGCAGTACTTC.